Presented here are 13 T cell receptor beta chains from one specimen sequenced in a study of OX40 agonist ivuxolimab in advanced cancers. The assay was immunoSEQ multiplex PCR, and TCRdb's table has in-frame clones only and misses some. Of 65,000 to 70,000 clones in the sample, roughly 81% were seen once. The source was CD4+ or CD8+ T cells sorted from blood, collected in a trial of the OX40 agonist ivuxolimab. Receptors originate from an adult with an advanced solid tumor such as melanoma, head and neck, liver or kidney cancer.

As DNA, the CDR3 is TGCGCCAGCAGCTTGGGCAGGGCTAGCACAGATACGCAGTATTTT. This translates into CASSLGRASTDTQYF. The rearrangement uses TRBV5-1 and TRBJ2-3; a possible D gene is TRBD1 (5 bases). Germline V lookup: CDR1 SGHRS, CDR2 YFSETQ. CDR3 length: 15 amino acids. V lost 0 bases to trimming and J lost 0 bases, with 8 bases between them. The full variable domain, in which reference TRBV5-1 and TRBJ2-3 provide the parts outside the CDR3, is KAGVTQTPRYLIKTRGQQVTLSCSPISGHRSVSWYQQTPGQGLQFLFEYFSETQRNKGNFPGRFSGRQFSNSRSEMNVSTLELGDSALYLCASSLGRASTDTQYFGPGTRLTVL.

The CDR3 here is CASSWGPGEEKLFF. The DNA of the CDR3 is TGCGCCAGCAGCTGGGGCCCAGGGGAGGAAAAACTGTTTTTT. The chain combines TRBV5-1 with TRBJ1-4; D perhaps matches TRBD1 (6 bases). V was clipped by 3 bases and J by 8 bases, with 14 bases between them. This CDR3 contains 14 residues. Germline loops: CDR1 SGHRS, CDR2 YFSETQ.

This chain links TRBV7-9 with TRBJ2-1; 13 bases line up with TRBD2. The ends lost 4 bases at V and 8 bases at J; junction bases unmatched: 5. CDR3 length: 15 residues. CDR1 and CDR2 (germline): SEHNR, FQNEAQ (reference sequence). The CDR3 reads CASSSGTSGTDEQFF. The CDR3 region has the DNA TGTGCCAGCAGCTCCGGGACTAGCGGGACTGATGAGCAGTTCTTC.

The chain is built from TRBV5-1 and TRBJ2-5; 10 nucleotides match TRBD2. The CDR3 sequence is 15 residues long. Trimming cost V 4 bases and J 2 bases; bases outside gene matches: 5. Germline lookup yields CDR1 SGHRS and CDR2 YFSETQ. CDR3 loop: CASSRVAGGQETQYF. CDR3 bases: TGCGCCAGCAGCCGGGTAGCGGGGGGACAAGAGACCCAGTACTTC.

The rearrangement links TRBV19 to TRBJ2-2; no clear D. Germline CDR1 LNHDA, CDR2 SQIVND (reference sequence). The CDR3 covers 16 residues. Trimming left V 3 bases short and J 0 bases short, with 11 bases between. The DNA for the CDR3 is TGTGCCAGTAGTATGCGGTGGGGTACGAACACCGGGGAGCTGTTTTTT. Its translation: CASSMRWGTNTGELFF.

This clone was observed a handful of times. The chain joins TRBV6-1 to TRBJ1-2; D may be TRBD1 (6 bases). Germline V gene data show CDR1 as MNHNS and CDR2 as SASEGT. Trimming took 6 bases from V and 1 from J, leaving 12 bases between them. The CDR3 has 14 amino acids. The CDR3 nucleotides read TGTGCCAGCAGAGAGGACAGCCTTAACTATGGCTACACCTTC. This encodes CASREDSLNYGYTF.

The chain is built from TRBV2 and TRBJ1-5, with D possibly being TRBD1 (5 bases). CDR3 size: 16 residues. The V end was cut by 3 bases, the J end by 0 bases, with 12 bases between. The germline CDR1 and CDR2 sequences are SNHLY and FYNNEI. CDR3 in amino acids: CASSEGGGISNQPQHF. In nucleotides, the CDR3 is TGTGCCAGCAGTGAGGGCGGGGGGATTAGCAATCAGCCCCAGCATTTT. Using reference TRBV2 and TRBJ1-5 for the parts outside the CDR3, the full variable domain is EPEVTQTPSHQVTQMGQEVILRCVPISNHLYFYWYRQILGQKVEFLVSFYNNEISEKSEIFDDQFSVERPDGSNFTLKIRSTKLEDSAMYFCASSEGGGISNQPQHFGDGTRLSIL.

The chain couples TRBV2 to TRBJ2-1; D is perhaps TRBD1 (5 bases). CDR1 is SNHLY, CDR2 FYNNEI, per germline. V was clipped by 10 bases and J by 1 base, with 11 bases between them. This CDR3 has 13 residues. The chain's CDR3 is CATKTASYNEQFF. In nucleotides, the CDR3 is TGTGCCACGAAGACAGCGTCCTACAATGAGCAGTTCTTC.

The V gene is TRBV6-5, the J gene TRBJ1-1, with D possibly matching TRBD1 (5 bases). V was trimmed by 4 bases and J by 6 bases, leaving 12 bases between them. Per the germline V gene, CDR1 is MNHEY and CDR2 is SVGAGI. The CDR3 is made up of 13 amino acids. The CDR3 sequence is CASSLGRDAEAFF. CDR3 nucleotides: TGTGCCAGCAGTTTAGGCAGGGACGCTGAAGCTTTCTTT.

This chain connects TRBV6-6 to TRBJ1-5, with 7 bases identical to TRBD1. The length of the CDR3 is 15 residues. V was pared by 8 bases and J by 6 bases, with 13 bases of the junction left unmatched. CDR1 is MNHNY and CDR2 is SVGAGI in the germline V gene (reference sequence). CDR3 in DNA: TGTGCCAGCCATGCGGGACAGCGGGAAGGTCAGCCCCAGCATTTT. Protein: CASHAGQREGQPQHF.

This chain uses TRBV6-5 with TRBJ1-6; TRBD1 matches 9 bases. Germline V gives CDR1 MNHEY, CDR2 SVGAGI. The CDR3 loop spans 15 amino acids. J gave up 8 bases and V 7 bases, and 9 bases lay outside the gene matches. This chain's CDR3 is CASNAGTGTYSPLHF. CDR3 DNA: TGTGCCAGCAATGCCGGGACAGGGACGTATTCACCCCTCCACTTT.

The chain has TRBV19 and TRBJ2-5; D call uncertain. The J call may be wrong; the DNA end is better matched by TRBJ2-7. The germline CDR1 and CDR2 sequences are LNHDA and SQIVND (reference sequence). This CDR3 region has 14 residues. The CDR3 loop reads CASSGDASSYEQYF. CDR3 bases: TGTGCCAGTAGTGGTGACGCGAGCTCCTACGAGCAGTACTTC.

The CDR3 loop is CASSTRDSPRMGTQYF. The DNA for the CDR3 is TGTGCCAGCAGCACACGGGACTCGCCAAGGATGGGGACCCAGTACTTC. V usage is TRBV21-1 and J usage is TRBJ2-5; the D call in the table, TRBD2, was not verified against the DNA. TRBV21-1 has pseudogene status. The CDR3 is made up of 16 amino acids.